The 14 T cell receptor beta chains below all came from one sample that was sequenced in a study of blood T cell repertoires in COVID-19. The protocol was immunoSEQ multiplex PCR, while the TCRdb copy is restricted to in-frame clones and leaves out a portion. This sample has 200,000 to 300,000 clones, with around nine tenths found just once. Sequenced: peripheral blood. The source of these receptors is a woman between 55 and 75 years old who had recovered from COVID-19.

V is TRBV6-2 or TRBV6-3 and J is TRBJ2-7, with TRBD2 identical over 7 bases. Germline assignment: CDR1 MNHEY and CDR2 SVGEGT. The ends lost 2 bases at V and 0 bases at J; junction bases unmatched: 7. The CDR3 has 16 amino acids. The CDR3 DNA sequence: TGTGCCAGCAGTTACCCAGGACTAGTCCGCTCCTACGAGCAGTACTTC. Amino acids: CASSYPGLVRSYEQYF.

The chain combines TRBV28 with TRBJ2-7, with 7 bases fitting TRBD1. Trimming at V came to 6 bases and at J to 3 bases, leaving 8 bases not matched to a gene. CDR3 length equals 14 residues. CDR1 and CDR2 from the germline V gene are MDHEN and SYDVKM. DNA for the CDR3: TGTGCCAGCAGGAGATTGACAGGGAACTACGAGCAGTACTTC. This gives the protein CASRRLTGNYEQYF.

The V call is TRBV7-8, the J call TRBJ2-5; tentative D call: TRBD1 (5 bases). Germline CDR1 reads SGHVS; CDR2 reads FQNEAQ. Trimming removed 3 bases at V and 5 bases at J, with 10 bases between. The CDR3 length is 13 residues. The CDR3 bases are TGTGCCAGCAGCTTCAGGGCTCCGGAGACCCAGTACTTC. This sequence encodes CASSFRAPETQYF.

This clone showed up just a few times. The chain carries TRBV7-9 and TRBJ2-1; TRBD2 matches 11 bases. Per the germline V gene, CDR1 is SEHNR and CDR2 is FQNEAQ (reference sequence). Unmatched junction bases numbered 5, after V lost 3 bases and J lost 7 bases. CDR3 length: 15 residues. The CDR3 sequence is CASSFRTSGRNEQFF. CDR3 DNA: TGTGCCAGCAGCTTTAGGACTAGCGGGCGTAATGAGCAGTTCTTC.

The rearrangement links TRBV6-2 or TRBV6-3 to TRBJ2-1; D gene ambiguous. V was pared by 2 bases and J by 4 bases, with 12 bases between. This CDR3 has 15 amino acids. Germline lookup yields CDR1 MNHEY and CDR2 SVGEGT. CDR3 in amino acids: CASSYGLQLYNEQFF. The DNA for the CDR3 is TGTGCCAGCAGTTACGGGTTACAGCTGTACAATGAGCAGTTCTTC.

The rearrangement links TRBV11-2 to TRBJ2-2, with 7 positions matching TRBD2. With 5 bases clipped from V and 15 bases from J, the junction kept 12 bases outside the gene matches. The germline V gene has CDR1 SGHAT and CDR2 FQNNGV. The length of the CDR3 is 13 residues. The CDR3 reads CASSPSGAAVLFF. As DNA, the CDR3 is TGTGCCAGCAGCCCTAGCGGTGCCGCTGTGTTGTTTTTT.

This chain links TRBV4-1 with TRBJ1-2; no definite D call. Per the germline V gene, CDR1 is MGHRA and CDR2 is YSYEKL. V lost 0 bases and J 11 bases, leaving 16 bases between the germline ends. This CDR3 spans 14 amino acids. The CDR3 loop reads CASSQDLELVGYTF. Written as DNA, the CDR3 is TGCGCCAGCAGCCAAGATCTCGAGTTAGTCGGGTACACCTTC.

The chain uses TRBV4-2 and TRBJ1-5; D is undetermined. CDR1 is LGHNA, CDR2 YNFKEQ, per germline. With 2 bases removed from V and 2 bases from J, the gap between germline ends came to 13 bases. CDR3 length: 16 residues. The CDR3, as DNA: TGTGCCAGCAGCCAACTCCCGGGATTTGGCAATCAGCCCCAGCATTTT. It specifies CASSQLPGFGNQPQHF.

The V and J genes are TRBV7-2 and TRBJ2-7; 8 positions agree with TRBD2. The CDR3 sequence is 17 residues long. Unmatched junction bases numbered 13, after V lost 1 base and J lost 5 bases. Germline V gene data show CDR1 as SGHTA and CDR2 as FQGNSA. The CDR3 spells CASSLVEALRGANEQYF. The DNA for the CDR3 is TGTGCCAGCAGCTTAGTGGAGGCTCTGCGGGGGGCGAACGAGCAGTACTTC.

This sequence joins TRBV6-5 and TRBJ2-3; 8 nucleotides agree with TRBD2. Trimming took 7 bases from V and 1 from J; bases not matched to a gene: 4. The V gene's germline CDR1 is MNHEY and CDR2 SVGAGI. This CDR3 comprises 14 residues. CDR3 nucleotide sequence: TGTGCCAGCACGGAGCGGGGGCGCACAGATACGCAGTATTTT. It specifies CASTERGRTDTQYF.

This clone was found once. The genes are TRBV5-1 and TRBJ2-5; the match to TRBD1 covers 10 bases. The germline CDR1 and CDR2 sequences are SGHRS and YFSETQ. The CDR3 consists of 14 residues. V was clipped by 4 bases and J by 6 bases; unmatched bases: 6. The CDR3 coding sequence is TGCGCCAGCAGCCCAAGACAGGGGGCGCAGACCCAGTACTTC. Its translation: CASSPRQGAQTQYF.

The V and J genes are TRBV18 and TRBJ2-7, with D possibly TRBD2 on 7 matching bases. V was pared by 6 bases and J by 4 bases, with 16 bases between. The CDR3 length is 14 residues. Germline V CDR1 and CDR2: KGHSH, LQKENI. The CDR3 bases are TGTGCCAGCTCTCCCTCCGGGGGGCCATACGAGCAGTACTTC. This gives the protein CASSPSGGPYEQYF.

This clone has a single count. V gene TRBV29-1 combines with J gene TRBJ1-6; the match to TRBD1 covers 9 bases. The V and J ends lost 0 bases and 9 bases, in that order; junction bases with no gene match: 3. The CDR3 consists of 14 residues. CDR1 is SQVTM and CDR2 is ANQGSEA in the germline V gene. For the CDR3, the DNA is TGCAGCGTTGAAGACCCGACAGGGGGTTCACCCCTCCACTTT. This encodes CSVEDPTGGSPLHF.

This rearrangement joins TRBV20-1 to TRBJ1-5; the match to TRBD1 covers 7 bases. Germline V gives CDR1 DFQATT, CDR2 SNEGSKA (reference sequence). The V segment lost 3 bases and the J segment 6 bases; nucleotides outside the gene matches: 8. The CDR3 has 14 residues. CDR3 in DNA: TGCAGTGCTAGTAGTGGGACAGTCATTCAGCCCCAGCATTTT. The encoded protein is CSASSGTVIQPQHF.